This is a list of T cell receptor beta chains from one sample in a study of shared clonotypes between healthy human individuals. Libraries were prepared by immunoSEQ multiplex PCR; TCRdb keeps only in-frame clonotypes and omits some of them. The sample yields some 2,000,000 clones, 95% seen once. Sequencing was carried out using naive CD4+ T cells sorted from blood. These receptors all stem from a man younger than 35 in good health. CDR3s include the opening cysteine and the closing phenylalanine or tryptophan. Each record gives: V gene, D gene, clone size, J gene, CDR3 DNA, CDR3 protein. The D gene is left open where the match is weak. Size is stated for part of the rows, as once, few or many counts, or as a class when the clone is expanded.

v_gene: TRBV30
d_gene: NA
abundance: NA
j_gene: TRBJ1-5
CDR3nt: TGTGCCTGGAGTTACGGGCATAGTAATCAGCCCCAGCATTTT
CDR3aa: CAWSYGHSNQPQHF

v_gene: TRBV4-2
d_gene: TRBD2
abundance: NA
j_gene: TRBJ2-1
CDR3nt: TGTGCCAGCAGAGAGCGGGGATCCTACAATGAGCAGTTCTTC
CDR3aa: CASRERGSYNEQFF

v_gene: TRBV14
d_gene: NA
abundance: NA
j_gene: TRBJ1-6
CDR3nt: TGTGCCAGCAGCCAAGAATCGGGGAATTCACCCCTCCACTTT
CDR3aa: CASSQESGNSPLHF

v_gene: TRBV11-2
d_gene: NA
abundance: NA
j_gene: TRBJ2-5
CDR3nt: TGTGCCAGCAGCCCCCGGGAGACCCAGTACTTC
CDR3aa: CASSPRETQYF

v_gene: TRBV4-3
d_gene: TRBD2
abundance: NA
j_gene: TRBJ2-7
CDR3nt: TGCGCCAGCAGCCGGGGGATGCGGGAGCCCCCCTACGAGCAGTACTTC
CDR3aa: CASSRGMREPPYEQYF

v_gene: TRBV5-1
d_gene: TRBD1
abundance: NA
j_gene: TRBJ1-2
CDR3nt: TGCGCCAGCAGCTTGGCTCAACAGGGGGCCAACTATGGCTACACCTTC
CDR3aa: CASSLAQQGANYGYTF

v_gene: TRBV11-2
d_gene: NA
abundance: NA
j_gene: TRBJ2-7
CDR3nt: TGTGCCAGCAGCCCCGGGGTAGGGTACGAGCAGTACTTC
CDR3aa: CASSPGVGYEQYF

v_gene: TRBV5-1
d_gene: NA
abundance: NA
j_gene: TRBJ2-7
CDR3nt: TGCGCCAGCAGCCCTCCCTCCTACGAGCAGTACTTC
CDR3aa: CASSPPSYEQYF

v_gene: TRBV25-1
d_gene: NA
abundance: NA
j_gene: TRBJ2-7
CDR3nt: TGTGCCAGCAGTGAAGGCGGAACCTACGAGCAGTACTTC
CDR3aa: CASSEGGTYEQYF

v_gene: TRBV6-1
d_gene: NA
abundance: NA
j_gene: TRBJ2-7
CDR3nt: TGTGCCAGCAGTGAATTTGGCGGGACCTTTTACGAGCAGTACTTC
CDR3aa: CASSEFGGTFYEQYF

v_gene: TRBV19
d_gene: TRBD1
abundance: NA
j_gene: TRBJ2-2
CDR3nt: TGTGCCAGTAGTAGCAGGACAGGGGGCTATACCGGGGAGCTGTTTTTT
CDR3aa: CASSSRTGGYTGELFF

v_gene: TRBV11-1
d_gene: NA
abundance: NA
j_gene: TRBJ1-6
CDR3nt: TGTGCCAGCAGCTTTTCCTCTAGTCGTACCTTCCACTTT
CDR3aa: CASSFSSSRTFHF

v_gene: TRBV6-5
d_gene: NA
abundance: NA
j_gene: TRBJ2-7
CDR3nt: TGTGCCAGCACCAAAACCGGCTCCTACGAGCAGTACTTC
CDR3aa: CASTKTGSYEQYF

v_gene: TRBV18
d_gene: NA
abundance: NA
j_gene: TRBJ2-2
CDR3nt: TGTGCCAGCTCACTCCTTAGCACCGGGGAGCTGTTTTTT
CDR3aa: CASSLLSTGELFF

v_gene: TRBV6-5
d_gene: NA
abundance: NA
j_gene: TRBJ1-1
CDR3nt: TGTGCCAGCAGTACCTTACAGAAGAACACTGAAGCTTTCTTT
CDR3aa: CASSTLQKNTEAFF

v_gene: TRBV6-6
d_gene: NA
abundance: NA
j_gene: TRBJ2-1
CDR3nt: TGTGCCAGCAGTTACTCGGCGGGACCACCCAATGAGCAGTTCTTC
CDR3aa: CASSYSAGPPNEQFF

v_gene: TRBV2
d_gene: NA
abundance: NA
j_gene: TRBJ1-2
CDR3nt: TGTGCCAGCAGTGAAGGGGGGAATCTTTGGGGCTACACCTTC
CDR3aa: CASSEGGNLWGYTF

v_gene: TRBV30
d_gene: TRBD2
abundance: NA
j_gene: TRBJ2-3
CDR3nt: TGTGCCTGGGCCCGGACTAGCGGTAGCACAGATACGCAGTATTTT
CDR3aa: CAWARTSGSTDTQYF

v_gene: TRBV4-3
d_gene: NA
abundance: NA
j_gene: TRBJ2-7
CDR3nt: TGCGCCAGCAGCCAAGATCAGGCAGGGAGCTCCTACGAGCAGTACTTC
CDR3aa: CASSQDQAGSSYEQYF

v_gene: TRBV10-3
d_gene: NA
abundance: NA
j_gene: TRBJ2-5
CDR3nt: TGTGCCATCAGTGGGACTCAAGAGACCCAGTACTTC
CDR3aa: CAISGTQETQYF

v_gene: TRBV5-4
d_gene: NA
abundance: NA
j_gene: TRBJ1-6
CDR3nt: TGTGCCAGCAGCTTGGAAGGGTCGGGGAATTCACCCCTCCACTTT
CDR3aa: CASSLEGSGNSPLHF

v_gene: TRBV5-1
d_gene: NA
abundance: NA
j_gene: TRBJ2-2
CDR3nt: TGCGCCAGCAGCTTGGAGGGAACGAACACCGGGGAGCTGTTTTTT
CDR3aa: CASSLEGTNTGELFF

v_gene: TRBV5-6
d_gene: NA
abundance: NA
j_gene: TRBJ2-7
CDR3nt: TGTGCCAGCAGCTTTCGGACAGTACAGGGCTACGAGCAGTACTTC
CDR3aa: CASSFRTVQGYEQYF

v_gene: TRBV5-1
d_gene: TRBD1
abundance: NA
j_gene: TRBJ2-1
CDR3nt: TGCGCCAGCAGCTTGACCGGGACAGGGGGCAATGAGCAGTTCTTC
CDR3aa: CASSLTGTGGNEQFF

v_gene: TRBV6-6
d_gene: NA
abundance: NA
j_gene: TRBJ2-5
CDR3nt: TGTGCCAGCAGTTACGAAGGGGCCAGGGAGACCCAGTACTTC
CDR3aa: CASSYEGARETQYF

v_gene: TRBV5-1
d_gene: NA
abundance: NA
j_gene: TRBJ2-5
CDR3nt: TGCGCCAGCAGCGCCAGGGAGACCCAGTACTTC
CDR3aa: CASSARETQYF

v_gene: TRBV18
d_gene: TRBD1
abundance: NA
j_gene: TRBJ1-5
CDR3nt: TGTGCCAGCTCACCGCTTCCAGGGGGCGACAATCAGCCCCAGCATTTT
CDR3aa: CASSPLPGGDNQPQHF

v_gene: TRBV11-3
d_gene: NA
abundance: NA
j_gene: TRBJ2-2
CDR3nt: TGTGCCAGCAGCTTAGGACACCTTGCGAACACCGGGGAGCTGTTTTTT
CDR3aa: CASSLGHLANTGELFF

v_gene: TRBV30
d_gene: NA
abundance: NA
j_gene: TRBJ1-2
CDR3nt: TGTGCCTGGAGTACGGGGTCTAACTATGGCTACACCTTC
CDR3aa: CAWSTGSNYGYTF

v_gene: TRBV6-1
d_gene: NA
abundance: NA
j_gene: TRBJ1-5
CDR3nt: TGTGCCAGCTACTTCAGGGGCAATCAGCCCCAGCATTTT
CDR3aa: CASYFRGNQPQHF

v_gene: TRBV5-8
d_gene: NA
abundance: NA
j_gene: TRBJ2-3
CDR3nt: TGTGCCAGCAGCTTCGGGACCCAGGGATCCACAGATACGCAGTATTTT
CDR3aa: CASSFGTQGSTDTQYF

v_gene: TRBV30
d_gene: NA
abundance: NA
j_gene: TRBJ2-7
CDR3nt: TGTGCCTGGAGTGTACGGGGACTTGCCCCGGCGCAGTACTTC
CDR3aa: CAWSVRGLAPAQYF

v_gene: TRBV10-3
d_gene: NA
abundance: NA
j_gene: TRBJ2-3
CDR3nt: TGTGCCATCGGGTCCGAAGATACGCAGTATTTT
CDR3aa: CAIGSEDTQYF

v_gene: TRBV4-1
d_gene: NA
abundance: NA
j_gene: TRBJ2-5
CDR3nt: TGCGCCAGCAGCCCGCGCGGCGATACAGAGACCCAGTACTTC
CDR3aa: CASSPRGDTETQYF

v_gene: TRBV4-2
d_gene: NA
abundance: NA
j_gene: TRBJ2-3
CDR3nt: TGTGCCAGCAGCCAGGGGCTAGCCACAGATACGCAGTATTTT
CDR3aa: CASSQGLATDTQYF

v_gene: TRBV5-6
d_gene: TRBD1
abundance: NA
j_gene: TRBJ1-5
CDR3nt: TGTGCCAGCAGCTTGGGGACAGGGATAAGGCAGCCCCAGCATTTT
CDR3aa: CASSLGTGIRQPQHF

v_gene: TRBV6-1
d_gene: NA
abundance: NA
j_gene: TRBJ2-2
CDR3nt: TGTGCCAGCAGTGAATCGCGGACGTGGATTGGGGAGCTGTTTTTT
CDR3aa: CASSESRTWIGELFF

v_gene: TRBV9
d_gene: NA
abundance: NA
j_gene: TRBJ1-1
CDR3nt: TGTGCCAGCAGCGTAGGGCAGGGCCACACTGAAGCTTTCTTT
CDR3aa: CASSVGQGHTEAFF

v_gene: TRBV7-3
d_gene: NA
abundance: NA
j_gene: TRBJ1-3
CDR3nt: TGTGCCAGCAGCTTAAGCCCAGATCCTGGAAACACCATATATTTT
CDR3aa: CASSLSPDPGNTIYF

v_gene: TRBV4-1
d_gene: TRBD1
abundance: NA
j_gene: TRBJ1-5
CDR3nt: TGCGCCAGCAGCCAGCCGGGGACAGGGGCACAGCCCCAGCATTTT
CDR3aa: CASSQPGTGAQPQHF

v_gene: TRBV30
d_gene: NA
abundance: few
j_gene: TRBJ1-6
CDR3nt: TGTGCCTGGAGTGCAGGAGTCTCTTCACCCCTCCACTTT
CDR3aa: CAWSAGVSSPLHF

v_gene: TRBV2
d_gene: TRBD1
abundance: once
j_gene: TRBJ1-1
CDR3nt: TGTGCCAGCAGACCCGGACAGGGGAACACTGAAGCTTTCTTT
CDR3aa: CASRPGQGNTEAFF

v_gene: TRBV6-1
d_gene: NA
abundance: NA
j_gene: TRBJ2-1
CDR3nt: TGTGCCAGCAGCGGGACTCGTAACTACAATGAGCAGTTCTTC
CDR3aa: CASSGTRNYNEQFF